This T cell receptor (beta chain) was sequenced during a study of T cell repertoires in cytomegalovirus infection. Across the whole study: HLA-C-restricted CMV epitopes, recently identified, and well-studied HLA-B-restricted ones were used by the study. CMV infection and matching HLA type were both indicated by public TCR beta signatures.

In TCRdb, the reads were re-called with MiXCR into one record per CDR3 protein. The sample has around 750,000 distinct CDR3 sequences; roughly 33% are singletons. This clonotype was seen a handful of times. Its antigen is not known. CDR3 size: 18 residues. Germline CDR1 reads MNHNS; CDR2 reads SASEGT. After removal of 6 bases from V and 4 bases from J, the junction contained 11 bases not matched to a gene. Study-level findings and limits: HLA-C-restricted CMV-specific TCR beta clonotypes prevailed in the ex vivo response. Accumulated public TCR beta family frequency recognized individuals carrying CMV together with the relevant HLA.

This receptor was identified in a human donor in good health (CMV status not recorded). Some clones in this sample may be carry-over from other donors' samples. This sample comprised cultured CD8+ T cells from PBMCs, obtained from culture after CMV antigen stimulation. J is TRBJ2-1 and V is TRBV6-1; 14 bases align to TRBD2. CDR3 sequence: CASSNFPGLAGEYNEQFF. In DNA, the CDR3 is TGTGCCAGCAGCAACTTCCCGGGACTAGCGGGAGAGTACAATGAGCAGTTCTTC.